These T cell receptor beta chains were read from a single sample in a study of shared clonotypes between healthy human individuals. The table came from immunoSEQ multiplex PCR; TCRdb's copy has only in-frame clones and leaves some out. The profile shows more than 550,000 clones, less than 95% of them singletons. The source material was memory CD8+ T cells from PBMCs. The origin of the receptors is a man between 18 and 29 years old in good health. Some clones in this sample may be carry-over from other donors' samples. The CDR3 runs from the conserved cysteine through the conserved F or W. A D gene is named only where the DNA matches it firmly. Clone sizes are given selectively: once, few, many, or a class where the clone is expanded.

TRBJ2-7 | - | TRBV27 | 13 | - | CASSHRHSYEQYF | TGTGCCAGCAGTCACAGGCATTCCTACGAGCAGTACTTC
TRBJ2-7 | - | TRBV20-1 | 11 | - | CSALESYEQYF | TGCAGTGCCTTAGAATCCTACGAGCAGTACTTC
TRBJ1-2 | - | TRBV7-9 | 13 | - | CASSPGGRSGYTF | TGTGCCAGCAGCCCCGGGGGCCGAAGCGGCTACACCTTC
TRBJ1-2 | - | TRBV4-1 | 14 | - | CASSQGGVSYGYTF | TGCGCCAGCAGCCAAGGCGGGGTCAGCTATGGCTACACCTTC
TRBJ2-2 | - | TRBV7-9 | 18 | - | CASSLGHVAARGTGELFF | TGTGCCAGCAGCTTAGGCCACGTTGCTGCGCGGGGCACCGGGGAGCTGTTTTTT
TRBJ1-2 | - | TRBV13 | 13 | - | CASSLGTYDGYTF | TGTGCCAGCAGCTTAGGGACATACGATGGCTACACCTTC
TRBJ2-6 | - | TRBV7-8 | 19 | TRBD1 | CASSSGRDRGRSGANVLTF | TGTGCCAGCAGCTCGGGTCGGGACAGGGGTAGGAGTGGGGCCAACGTCCTGACTTTC
TRBJ2-4 | once | TRBV9 | 15 | - | CASSVQDTVGDIQYF | TGTGCCAGCAGCGTCCAGGACACCGTTGGGGACATTCAGTACTTC
TRBJ2-7 | once | TRBV5-4 | 16 | TRBD2 | CASSPAGSGRGYEQYF | TGTGCCAGCAGCCCTGCTGGGAGCGGGAGAGGCTACGAGCAGTACTTC
TRBJ2-7 | - | TRBV27 | 10 | - | CATIPYEQYF | TGTGCCACGATACCCTACGAGCAGTACTTC
TRBJ1-1 | - | TRBV19 | 16 | TRBD1 | CASSRDRGRGNTEAFF | TGTGCCAGTAGTAGGGACAGGGGGCGGGGGAACACTGAAGCTTTCTTT
TRBJ1-6 | once | TRBV7-3 | 15 | TRBD1 | CASSQTGTGPSPLHF | TGTGCCAGCAGTCAGACCGGGACAGGACCTTCACCCCTCCACTTT
TRBJ1-2 | - | TRBV7-9 | 17 | TRBD1 | CASSYQGQGALNYGYTF | TGTGCCAGCAGCTATCAAGGGCAGGGGGCGCTTAACTATGGCTACACCTTC
TRBJ2-4 | - | TRBV27 | 13 | - | CASSDPYSNIQYF | TGTGCCAGCAGTGACCCTTACAGTAACATTCAGTACTTC
TRBJ2-7 | - | TRBV27 | 14 | - | CASSLVPHGSEQYF | TGTGCCAGCAGTTTGGTCCCCCACGGGTCCGAGCAGTACTTC
TRBJ2-2 | - | TRBV7-9 | 16 | TRBD2 | CASSIPGLEFSGELFF | TGTGCCAGCAGCATACCGGGACTAGAGTTCTCCGGGGAGCTGTTTTTT
TRBJ1-5 | - | TRBV28 | 15 | TRBD1 | CASSPTGTGNQPQHF | TGTGCCAGCAGTCCGACCGGGACAGGTAATCAGCCCCAGCATTTT
TRBJ2-7 | - | TRBV9 | 12 | - | CASSPGVSEQYF | TGTGCCAGCAGCCCCGGTGTAAGCGAGCAGTACTTC
TRBJ2-7 | - | TRBV27 | 17 | TRBD2 | CASKLRTGLAGPREQYF | TGTGCCAGCAAATTAAGGACGGGACTAGCGGGACCGAGGGAGCAGTACTTC
TRBJ2-2 | - | TRBV6-1 | 12 | - | CASSDFTGELFF | TGTGCCAGCAGTGATTTCACCGGGGAGCTGTTTTTT
TRBJ1-2 | - | TRBV5-6 | 13 | - | CASSFEGHYGYTF | TGTGCCAGCAGCTTCGAGGGGCACTATGGCTACACCTTC
TRBJ2-7 | - | TRBV27 | 17 | TRBD1 | CASSPLVWTGRSDEQYF | TGTGCCAGCAGTCCATTAGTATGGACAGGGCGTTCCGACGAGCAGTACTTC
TRBJ2-1 | once | TRBV9 | 20 | TRBD2 | CASSVPTKRESGTSYNEQFF | TGTGCCAGCAGCGTACCAACCAAAAGAGAGTCCGGGACTAGCTACAATGAGCAGTTCTTC
TRBJ1-5 | - | TRBV2 | 16 | - | CASSEGRGDSNQPQHF | TGTGCCAGCAGTGAGGGGCGCGGGGATAGCAATCAGCCCCAGCATTTT
TRBJ2-7 | - | TRBV7-2 | 12 | TRBD2 | CASSFGRGGKDF | TGTGCCAGCAGCTTTGGCCGGGGGGGGAAGGACTTC
TRBJ2-1 | - | TRBV7-9 | 16 | TRBD2 | CASRRLAGVSYNEQFF | TGTGCCAGCAGGCGACTAGCGGGAGTATCCTACAATGAGCAGTTCTTC